This passage covers 24 T cell receptor beta chains from one sample sequenced in a study of CD8+ T cells in alopecia areata. cDNA reverse transcribed from extracted RNA served as the sequencing template. TCRdb's copy holds only in-frame clones and misses some; the assay was immunoSEQ multiplex PCR. Among around 200,000 clones listed, less than 70% were seen once. Treatment denoted: oral pan-JAK inhibitor, 5-10 mg twice daily. The sample here was CD8+ T cells sorted from blood, taken at week 24, from a patient treated with tofacitinib. The receptors shown here come from a human donor with alopecia areata.

The rearrangement uses TRBV15 and TRBJ2-7; D remains unclear. V was cut by 0 bases and J by 11 bases, with 14 bases left in between. The CDR3 spans 13 residues. CDR1 LNHNV and CDR2 YYDKDF come from the germline V gene (reference sequence). As DNA, the CDR3 is TGTGCCACCAGCAGAGATGGGCAGGACGTGGAGTACTTC. Protein product: CATSRDGQDVEYF.

The chain is built from TRBV11-2 and TRBJ2-3; TRBD2 matches 8 bases. Unmatched junction bases numbered 8, after V lost 5 bases and J lost 1 base. CDR3 length equals 16 residues. CDR1 is SGHAT, CDR2 FQNNGV, per germline. The CDR3 DNA reads as TGTGCCAGCAGCCCCGAGACACTAGCGGGCACAGATACGCAGTATTTT. Protein sequence: CASSPETLAGTDTQYF.

With regard to this clone: This sample includes further DNA sequences coding for the same CDR3. The chain recombines TRBV30 with TRBJ1-1; D is unclear. From germline, CDR1 is GTSNPN and CDR2 SVGIG (reference sequence). The CDR3 extends over 13 amino acids. Trimming pared 0 bases from V and 3 bases from J, leaving 8 bases between. The CDR3: CAWSVGVDTEAFF. The DNA of the CDR3 is TGTGCCTGGAGTGTAGGAGTAGACACTGAAGCTTTCTTT.

V usage is TRBV27 and J usage is TRBJ1-2; TRBD1 might be the D (6 bases). The CDR3 is made up of 13 amino acids. The V end lost 8 bases, the J end lost 6 bases, and 16 bases lay between the germline ends. Germline lookup yields CDR1 MNHEY and CDR2 SMNVEV (reference sequence). CDR3: CASRLGQNDGYTF. The CDR3 DNA reads TGTGCCAGCCGTCTAGGACAGAACGATGGCTACACCTTC.

In nucleotides, the CDR3 is TGTGCCAGCAGCGTTCGACTAGCGGGGGGCAATGAGCAGTTCTTC. Protein sequence: CASSVRLAGGNEQFF. This chain uses TRBV9 with TRBJ2-1; the match to TRBD2 covers 13 bases. The CDR3 has 15 residues. Germline CDR1 SGDLS, CDR2 YYNGEE. Trimming took 2 bases from V and 6 from J; bases not matched to a gene: 2. Combining the CDR3 with reference TRBV9 and TRBJ2-1 gives the whole variable domain DSGVTQTPKHLITATGQRVTLRCSPRSGDLSVYWYQQSLDQGLQFLIQYYNGEERAKGNILERFSAQQFPDLHSELNLSSLELGDSALYFCASSVRLAGGNEQFFGPGTRLTVL.

This clone was found a few times. The rearrangement joins TRBV5-6 to TRBJ2-7; D may be TRBD2 (5 bases). The CDR3 has 14 residues. Germline CDR1 is SGHDT and CDR2 is YYEEEE. Between the trimmed V and J ends, which lost 4 bases and 3 bases, there was a span of 14 bases. CDR3 sequence reads: CASSLEAKDYEQYF. DNA for the CDR3: TGTGCCAGCAGCCTGGAGGCGAAAGACTACGAGCAGTACTTC.

The genes are TRBV7-9 and TRBJ2-7; either TRBD1 or TRBD2 may supply D (5 bases each). The V end was cut by 1 base, the J end by 3 bases, with 7 bases between. The germline CDR1 and CDR2 sequences are SEHNR and FQNEAQ (reference sequence). CDR3 length: 13 amino acids. The CDR3 DNA follows: TGTGCCAGCAGCTTAGGAGGGGACTACGAGCAGTACTTC. As protein: CASSLGGDYEQYF.

The table lists this clone with a few counts. This chain joins TRBV28 and TRBJ1-1; D uncertain. The CDR3 consists of 11 residues. Germline V gene lookup returns CDR1 MDHEN and CDR2 SYDVKM. Trimming cost V 3 bases and J 7 bases, with 6 bases left between them. In nucleotides, the CDR3 is TGTGCCAGCAGTTTTGGTCTTGAAGCTTTCTTT. This encodes CASSFGLEAFF.

This clone was counted only a few times. This chain joins TRBV6-1 and TRBJ1-2; weak D call: TRBD1 (5 bases). Trimming removed 2 bases from V and 2 bases from J, with 15 bases in between. In germline, CDR1 is MNHNS, CDR2 SASEGT. The CDR3 covers 16 residues. CDR3 in amino acids: CASSEYHGDGNYGYTF. In DNA, the CDR3 is TGTGCCAGCAGTGAATATCATGGGGACGGGAACTATGGCTACACCTTC.

The table lists this clone with a few counts. V is TRBV4-3 and J is TRBJ2-2; 11 bases map to TRBD1. The CDR3 has 15 residues. The germline CDR1 and CDR2 sequences are LGHNA and YSLEER. V was pared by 3 bases and J by 6 bases, with 3 bases of the junction left unmatched. The CDR3 coding sequence is TGCGCCAGCAGCCAGGACAGGGGGCGTTCCGGGGAGCTGTTTTTT. Its translation is CASSQDRGRSGELFF.

This clone was counted ten times or more. The gene calls are TRBV19 and TRBJ2-3, with no clear D. This CDR3 comprises 13 residues. Trimming took 5 bases from V and 2 from J, leaving 8 bases between them. The V gene's germline CDR1 is LNHDA and CDR2 SQIVND (reference sequence). CDR3 sequence reads: CASSAENTDTQYF. The DNA of the CDR3 is TGTGCCAGTAGTGCGGAAAACACAGATACGCAGTATTTT.

V is TRBV5-6 and J is TRBJ1-1; D unresolved. The CDR3 loop spans 12 amino acids. V lost 2 bases and J lost 5, with 7 bases in between. Germline values: CDR1 SGHDT, CDR2 YYEEEE. The CDR3 here is CASSFQVTEAFF. CDR3 in DNA: TGTGCCAGCAGCTTTCAAGTAACTGAAGCTTTCTTT.

J is TRBJ2-7 and V is TRBV13, with D tentatively TRBD1 (5 bases). The CDR3 sequence is 11 residues long. V lost 6 bases and J lost 6, with 9 bases in between. CDR1 and CDR2 from the germline V gene are PRHDT and FYEKMQ (reference sequence). This chain's CDR3 is CASSSGSEQYF. CDR3 in DNA: TGTGCCAGCAGTTCAGGGTCCGAGCAGTACTTC.

This sequence joins TRBV30 and TRBJ1-1; D is uncertain. The CDR3 contains 12 residues. CDR1 and CDR2 from the germline V gene are GTSNPN and SVGIG (reference sequence). V lost 2 bases and J 4 bases, leaving 8 bases between the germline ends. CDR3 sequence: CAWSLALTEAFF. The CDR3, as DNA: TGTGCCTGGAGTTTGGCGCTCACTGAAGCTTTCTTT.

This chain links TRBV15 with TRBJ2-1; maybe TRBD1 (8 bases). Germline CDR1 is LNHNV and CDR2 is YYDKDF (reference sequence). V was clipped by 0 bases and J by 8 bases, with 20 bases between them. The CDR3 loop spans 17 amino acids. As DNA, the CDR3 is TGTGCCACCAGCAGAGATCAAACCGGACAGGGAGGGTATGAGCAGTTCTTC. Translation: CATSRDQTGQGGYEQFF.

There are a few counts of this clone. CDR3 sequence: CASSVQGTEAFF. DNA of the CDR3: TGTGCCAGCAGCGTTCAGGGGACTGAAGCTTTCTTT. The V and J genes are TRBV9 and TRBJ1-1; weak D call: TRBD1 (6 bases). Trimming removed 2 bases from V and 5 bases from J, with 7 bases in between. Germline V CDR1 and CDR2: SGDLS, YYNGEE. CDR3 size: 12 residues.

This clone turned up a few times. In DNA, the CDR3 is TGTGCCAGCAGCCCGGCCGGGACAGGGGGATCCTACGAGCAGTACTTC. Amino acids: CASSPAGTGGSYEQYF. V gene TRBV13 combines with J gene TRBJ2-7; 11 nucleotides agree with TRBD1. Looked up from germline, CDR1 is PRHDT and CDR2 is FYEKMQ (reference sequence). This CDR3 spans 16 amino acids. J gave up 1 base and V 5 bases, and 7 bases lay outside the gene matches.

V is TRBV30 and J is TRBJ1-1; TRBD1 aligns across 8 bases. The CDR3 totals 14 residues. Trimming at V came to 4 bases and at J to 3 bases, leaving 7 bases not matched to a gene. Germline CDR1 is GTSNPN and CDR2 is SVGIG (reference sequence). CDR3 bases: TGTGCCTGGATCTCTGACAGGGGAGACACTGAAGCTTTCTTT. Translating gives CAWISDRGDTEAFF.

The CDR3 reads CASSLYPSDEQYF. The CDR3 coding sequence is TGTGCCAGCAGTTTATATCCCTCGGACGAGCAGTACTTC. The rearrangement links TRBV27 to TRBJ2-7, with D unresolved. The germline CDR1 and CDR2 sequences are MNHEY and SMNVEV (reference sequence). The CDR3 runs to 13 residues. V was cut by 1 base and J by 5 bases, with 9 bases left in between.

The rearrangement joins TRBV2 to TRBJ2-1; 7 bases line up with TRBD2. This CDR3 comprises 16 residues. The V gene end was trimmed by 2 bases and the J gene end by 4 bases; junction bases not matched to a gene: 8. Germline V gene sequence: CDR1 SNHLY, CDR2 FYNNEI. The CDR3 DNA follows: TGTGCCAGCAGTGAATCAAGCGGGGACCTTTACAATGAGCAGTTCTTC. Amino acid sequence: CASSESSGDLYNEQFF.

The chain has TRBV19 and TRBJ2-2; D not resolved. The germline V and J ends were trimmed by 4 bases and 4 bases, with 7 bases remaining between them. The CDR3 contains 13 residues. The V gene's germline CDR1 is LNHDA and CDR2 SQIVND (reference sequence). Here the CDR3 reads CASSSRTTGELFF. DNA of the CDR3: TGTGCCAGTAGTAGTCGTACCACCGGGGAGCTGTTTTTT.

The genes are TRBV9 and TRBJ1-1; no definite D call. The CDR3 length is 14 residues. With 3 bases removed from V and 1 base from J, the gap between germline ends came to 10 bases. Germline V gene lookup returns CDR1 SGDLS and CDR2 YYNGEE. This CDR3 is CASSAEGANTEAFF. The DNA for the CDR3 is TGTGCCAGCAGCGCAGAGGGCGCGAACACTGAAGCTTTCTTT.

V and J are TRBV5-8 and TRBJ2-1; perhaps TRBD1 as D (6 bases). Trimming cost V 7 bases and J 2 bases, with 13 bases left between them. Germline V gene lookup returns CDR1 SGHTS and CDR2 YDEGEE. This CDR3 is 14 amino acids long. For the CDR3, the DNA is TGTGCCAGCGTACGGGACATTACCTACAATGAGCAGTTCTTC. Amino acids: CASVRDITYNEQFF.

The CDR3 bases are TGTGTCCCATCGGACGGCCACTATGGCTACACCTTC. Residues: CVPSDGHYGYTF. The chain employs TRBV9 and TRBJ1-2; D gene uncertain. CDR1 SGDLS and CDR2 YYNGEE come from the germline V gene. This CDR3 is 12 amino acids long.